The 10 T cell receptor beta chains given below trace back to one sample, sequenced in a study of graft-versus-host responses after intestinal transplantation. Data came from immunoSEQ multiplex PCR; TCRdb stores just in-frame clones and leaves some out. The table records just under 30,000 clones, approximately 80% of them present only once. Processing of graft tissue released intraepithelial and lamina propria lymphocytes. Sequenced here: ileum tissue, sampled 98 days after intestinal transplantation. These TCRs come from a human patient who received an intestinal transplant, so some T cells may come from the graft donor.

In nucleotides, the CDR3 is TGTGCCAGTCGACAGGGCAACAATCAGCCCCAGCATTTT. It yields the protein CASRQGNNQPQHF. V gene TRBV2 combines with J gene TRBJ1-5, with 7 bases identical to TRBD1. Unmatched junction bases numbered 5, after V lost 9 bases and J lost 3 bases. The CDR3 contains 13 residues. Germline V gene lookup returns CDR1 SNHLY and CDR2 FYNNEI.

The chain is built from TRBV7-9 and TRBJ2-1; 11 bases agree with TRBD1. Germline V gene sequence: CDR1 SEHNR, CDR2 FQNEAQ (reference sequence). This CDR3 contains 16 residues. With 1 base clipped from V and 4 bases from J, the junction kept 3 bases outside the gene matches. The CDR3 sequence: CASSLVGQGAYNEQFF. In DNA form, the CDR3 reads TGTGCCAGCAGCTTAGTAGGACAGGGGGCGTACAATGAGCAGTTCTTC.

As to this clone: The sample contains more than one DNA sequence encoding this CDR3. This rearrangement joins TRBV6-6 to TRBJ2-1; 11 bases align to TRBD2. Germline CDR1 is MNHNY and CDR2 is SVGAGI (reference sequence). Losses at the gene ends were 6 bases for V and 5 bases for J; bases not matched to a gene: 6. There are 15 residues in the CDR3. Here the CDR3 reads CASSLAGGPNNEQFF. Written as DNA, the CDR3 is TGTGCCAGCAGCCTAGCGGGGGGCCCGAACAATGAGCAGTTCTTC.

This clone occurred once. The CDR3 is CASGLYVSSDYGYTF. The CDR3 region has the DNA TGTGCTAGTGGTTTGTATGTGAGTAGCGACTATGGCTACACCTTC. The chain uses TRBV12-5 and TRBJ1-2, with D hard to call. V was shortened by 2 bases and J by 3 bases, with 13 bases between the two germline ends. This CDR3 contains 15 residues. CDR1 is LGHNT and CDR2 is FRNRAP in the germline V gene.

The rearrangement links TRBV5-4 to TRBJ2-1; the D call may be TRBD1 or TRBD2 (5 bases each). CDR3 length equals 15 residues. Germline lookup yields CDR1 SGHNT and CDR2 YYREEE (reference sequence). The V end was cut by 5 bases, the J end by 4 bases, with 16 bases between. DNA for the CDR3: TGTGCCAGCAGGGGACCAGCTTCAGATTACAATGAGCAGTTCTTC. This codes for CASRGPASDYNEQFF.

The chain recombines TRBV2 with TRBJ2-1; D is possibly TRBD2 (6 bases). The CDR3 covers 13 residues. Germline-derived CDR1 and CDR2 are SNHLY and FYNNEI. Trimming shortened V by 6 bases and J by 2 bases, and 8 bases separated the two germline ends. The CDR3 nucleotides read TGTGCCAGCAGGGCGGGGACCTACAATGAGCAGTTCTTC. This encodes CASRAGTYNEQFF.

The chain employs TRBV5-1 and TRBJ2-7; D uncertain. Germline V gives CDR1 SGHRS, CDR2 YFSETQ. The CDR3 consists of 14 residues. V was trimmed by 0 bases and J by 4 bases, leaving 11 bases between them. As DNA, the CDR3 is TGCGCCAGCAGCTTGGGTAGGTCAGCATACGAGCAGTACTTC. As protein: CASSLGRSAYEQYF.

This clone was recorded only once. This chain joins TRBV7-9 and TRBJ2-5, with TRBD1 matching 7 bases. TRBJ2-7 explains the end of the DNA better; the J call may be wrong. The CDR3 contains 15 residues. The germline gives CDR1 SEHNR, CDR2 FQNEAQ (reference sequence). For the CDR3, the DNA is TGTGCCAGCAGCTTAGTCACAGGGGAATCCCACGAGCAGTACTTC. Amino acid sequence: CASSLVTGESHEQYF.

The rearrangement uses TRBV11-2 and TRBJ1-6; TRBD1 is a possible D gene (6 bases). V lost 3 bases to trimming and J lost 8 bases, with 8 bases between them. Germline CDR1 reads SGHAT; CDR2 reads FQNNGV. The CDR3 has 13 residues. The CDR3 here is CASSFRTDSPLHF. The DNA of the CDR3 is TGTGCCAGCAGCTTTCGGACAGATTCACCCCTCCACTTT.

J is TRBJ1-1 and V is TRBV14; the D is unclear. The CDR3 totals 14 residues. From germline, CDR1 is SGHDN and CDR2 FVKESK. Deletions cut 3 bases from V and 2 bases from J, with 10 bases between. CDR3 protein: CASSHPPGNTEAFF. The CDR3 region has the DNA TGTGCCAGCAGCCATCCGCCAGGAAACACTGAAGCTTTCTTT.